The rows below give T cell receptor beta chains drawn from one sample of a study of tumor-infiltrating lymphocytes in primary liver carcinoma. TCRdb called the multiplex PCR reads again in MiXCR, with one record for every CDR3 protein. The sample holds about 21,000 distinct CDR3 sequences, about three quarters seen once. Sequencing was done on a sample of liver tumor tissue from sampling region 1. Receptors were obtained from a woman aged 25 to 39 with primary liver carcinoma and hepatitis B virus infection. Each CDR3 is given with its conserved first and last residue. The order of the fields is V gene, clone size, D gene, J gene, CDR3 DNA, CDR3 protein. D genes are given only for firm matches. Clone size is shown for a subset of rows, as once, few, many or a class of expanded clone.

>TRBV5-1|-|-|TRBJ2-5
TGCGCCAGCACCTTTCTGAGAACCCAAGAGACCCAGTACTTC
CASTFLRTQETQYF
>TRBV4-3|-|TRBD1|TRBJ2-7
TGCGCTAACAGCCAAGATCGATGGACAGGGTGGGAGCAGTACTTC
CANSQDRWTGWEQYF
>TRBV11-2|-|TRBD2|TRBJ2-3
TGTGCGGGCAGCGCGGGACTAGCGTGTATTGTTGATACGCAGTATTTT
CAGSAGLACIVDTQYF
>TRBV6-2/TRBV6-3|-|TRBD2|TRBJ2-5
TGTGCCGGCAGTTACTCTACTAGCGGGAGAGAGACCCAGTACTTC
CAGSYSTSGRETQYF
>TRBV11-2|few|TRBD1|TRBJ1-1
TGTGCCAGCAGCGCCGGGGACAGGGGGCGCAAGAGGTGGAGTAACACTGAAGCTTTCTTC
CASSAGDRGRKRWSNTEAFF
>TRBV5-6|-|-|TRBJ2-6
TGTGCCAGCAGCCATGACAGCATCTTCTCTGGGGCCAACGTCCTGACTTTC
CASSHDSIFSGANVLTF
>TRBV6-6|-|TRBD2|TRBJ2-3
TGTGCCAGCAGGTCCACCTTAGACCCGGGAGGCCAGATATGGCAGTATTTT
CASRSTLDPGGQIWQYF
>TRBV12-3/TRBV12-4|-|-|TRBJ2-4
TGTGCCAGCAGTTTAGGGGACTTCGGGGGAGGAACCAAAAACATTCAGTACTTC
CASSLGDFGGGTKNIQYF
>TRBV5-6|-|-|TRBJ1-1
TGTGTCAGCAGCTTTTGGAGCCGCAGGGAAGCTTTCTTT
CVSSFWSRREAFF
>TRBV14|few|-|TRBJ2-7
TGTGCCAGCAGTCAGGCGGCGGGGAGTGACTACGAACAGTACTTC
CASSQAAGSDYEQYF
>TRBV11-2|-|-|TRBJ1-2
TGTGCCAGCAGCCTGGCCTTCTATGGCTACACCTTC
CASSLAFYGYTF
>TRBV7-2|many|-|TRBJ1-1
TGTGCCAGCGGCTTAGTAGTTCAGGGTGAAGCTTTCTTT
CASGLVVQGEAFF
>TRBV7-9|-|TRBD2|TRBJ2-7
TGTGCCAGCAGCTGCGGACTAGCCGCACCTTACGTGCAGTATTTC
CASSCGLAAPYVQYF
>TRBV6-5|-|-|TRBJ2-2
TGTGCCAGCAATCCGCGGTCAGGGTTCACCGGGGAGCTATTTTTT
CASNPRSGFTGELFF
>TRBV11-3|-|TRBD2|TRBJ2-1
TGTGCTAGCAGCCGACTAGTGGGGTGGGGGGGGTATGAGCAGTTCTTC
CASSRLVGWGGYEQFF
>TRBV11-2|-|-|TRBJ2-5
TGTGCCAGCAGCTTAGTGGACCGGGATCAAGAGACCCAGTACTTC
CASSLVDRDQETQYF
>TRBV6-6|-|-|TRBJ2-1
TGTGCCAGGACCCACGAGGGGAGAGGTGAGCAGTTCTTC
CARTHEGRGEQFF
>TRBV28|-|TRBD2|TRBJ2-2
TGTGCCAGCAGTCACCGGACTAGCGGGAGGCTTAATACCGGGGAGCTGTTTTTT
CASSHRTSGRLNTGELFF
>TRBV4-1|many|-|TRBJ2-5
TGCGCCAGCAGCCAAGCCTTTCGGGGGCACAGGGGAGAGACCCAGTACTTC
CASSQAFRGHRGETQYF
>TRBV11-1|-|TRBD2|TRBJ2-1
TGTGCCAGCAGCTTAGCAGCCCTGGTAGCGGGGTTAAATGAGCAGTTCTTC
CASSLAALVAGLNEQFF
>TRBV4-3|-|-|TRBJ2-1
TGCGCCATTAGCCAAGATGCCTTAAGCTCCTACAATGAGCAGTTCTTT
CAISQDALSSYNEQFF
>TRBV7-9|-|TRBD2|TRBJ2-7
TGTGCCAGTAGCTGGGGACTAGCCACACCTTACAAGCAGTACTTC
CASSWGLATPYKQYF
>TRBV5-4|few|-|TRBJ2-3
TGTGCCAGTAGCGTAGACAGACACCCTCCGCCCACAGATACGCAGTATTTT
CASSVDRHPPPTDTQYF
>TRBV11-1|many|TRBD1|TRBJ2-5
TGTGCCAGCAGCTGGGCAGGGGGCACTGGGACCCAGTACTTC
CASSWAGGTGTQYF
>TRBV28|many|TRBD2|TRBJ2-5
TGTGCCAGCAGGGATTTGCAGGGAGGGAAAGAGACCCAGTACTTC
CASRDLQGGKETQYF
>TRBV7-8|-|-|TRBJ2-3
TGTGCCAGCAGCTTGTCCATCGGTCGGGATACACAGTATTTT
CASSLSIGRDTQYF
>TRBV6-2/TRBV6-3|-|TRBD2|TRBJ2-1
TGTGCCAGCAGTTACACTGCTGGCGGGAGCCTCACTTACAATGAGCAGTTCTTC
CASSYTAGGSLTYNEQFF
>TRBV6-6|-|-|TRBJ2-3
TGTGCCAGCTGGGACTCGACCCCCAACACAGATACGCAGTATTTT
CASWDSTPNTDTQYF
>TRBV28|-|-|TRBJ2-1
TGTGCCAGCCAGGGGGGCGGGAGTCTCCATAAGCAGTTCTTC
CASQGGGSLHKQFF
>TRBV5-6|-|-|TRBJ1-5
TGCGCCAGCATCACAGGGTGCAGCAATCAGCCCCAGCATTTT
CASITGCSNQPQHF
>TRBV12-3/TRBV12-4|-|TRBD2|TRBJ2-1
TGTACCAGCTGTTCAACGGGAGGGCCCAGTGAGCGGTTCTTC
CTSCSTGGPSERFF
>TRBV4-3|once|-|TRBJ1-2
TGCGTCAGCAGCGCTGGGTTGGAGATCTATGGTTACACCTTC
CVSSAGLEIYGYTF
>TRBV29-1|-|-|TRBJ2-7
TGCAGCGTCGGGATAGGGCATGACCAGTACTTC
CSVGIGHDQYF
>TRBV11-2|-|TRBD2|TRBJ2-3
TGTGCCGTCAGCTTAGAGACTAGCGGGACGGATACGCAGTATTTT
CAVSLETSGTDTQYF
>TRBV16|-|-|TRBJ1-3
TGTGCCATCAGCCACGACCGGACACGGAGTGGGAACACCATATATTTT
CAISHDRTRSGNTIYF